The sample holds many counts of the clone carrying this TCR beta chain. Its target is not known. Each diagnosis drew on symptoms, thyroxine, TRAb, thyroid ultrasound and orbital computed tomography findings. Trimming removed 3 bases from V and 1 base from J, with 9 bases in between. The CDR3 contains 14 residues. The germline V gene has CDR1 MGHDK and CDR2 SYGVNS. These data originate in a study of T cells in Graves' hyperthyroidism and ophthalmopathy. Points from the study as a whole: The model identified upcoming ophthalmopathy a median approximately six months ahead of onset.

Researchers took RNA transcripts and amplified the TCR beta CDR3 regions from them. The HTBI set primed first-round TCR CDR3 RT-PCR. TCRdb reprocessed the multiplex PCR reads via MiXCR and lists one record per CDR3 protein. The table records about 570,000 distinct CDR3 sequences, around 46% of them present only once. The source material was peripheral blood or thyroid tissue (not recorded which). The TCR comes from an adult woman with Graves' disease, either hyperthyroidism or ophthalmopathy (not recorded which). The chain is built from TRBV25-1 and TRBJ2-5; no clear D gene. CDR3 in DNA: TGTGCCAGCAGTGACGGTCGGACCCAAGAGACCCAGTACTTC. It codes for CASSDGRTQETQYF.